The 24 T cell receptor beta chains in this list originate from one sample, sequenced in a study of naive and memory T cell subsets. Ligated cDNA underwent four rounds of PCR with nested alpha and beta constant region primers and SP2. TCRdb used MiXCR to reprocess the UMI-ligation and nested PCR reads, holding one entry per CDR3 protein. The table shows fewer than 30,000 distinct CDR3 sequences, with under 6.5% occurring only once. A UMI-containing oligonucleotide was joined by 3' ligation to the TCR cDNA template. Material: blood. The source is an adult in good health.

The chain joins TRBV7-9 to TRBJ2-2; 8 bases fit TRBD1. Trimming cost V 4 bases and J 5 bases; bases outside gene matches: 6. Germline CDR1 and CDR2: SEHNR and FQNEAQ (reference sequence). The CDR3 runs to 15 residues. CDR3 in DNA: TGTGCCAGCAGCTCGACAGGGGATTCGACCGGGGAGCTGTTTTTT. Amino acid sequence: CASSSTGDSTGELFF.

This clonotype came up many times. J is TRBJ1-1 and V is TRBV6-5; D gene unclear. V lost 6 bases and J 0 bases, leaving 17 bases between the germline ends. In germline, CDR1 is MNHEY, CDR2 SVGAGI. CDR3 length equals 16 residues. CDR3 sequence reads: CASSPGRAKMNTEAFF. The DNA for the CDR3 is TGTGCCAGCAGCCCCGGTAGGGCCAAGATGAACACTGAAGCTTTCTTT.

The chain joins TRBV19 to TRBJ2-1, with TRBD2 identical over 16 bases. CDR3 length: 18 amino acids. Losses at the gene ends were 3 bases for V and 1 base for J; bases not matched to a gene: 3. Germline lookup yields CDR1 LNHDA and CDR2 SQIVND (reference sequence). CDR3 region: CASSMGLAGGPSYNEQFF. The CDR3 region has the DNA TGTGCCAGTAGTATGGGACTAGCGGGAGGGCCGTCCTACAATGAGCAGTTCTTC.

This clonotype was picked up many times. The rearrangement joins TRBV4-1 to TRBJ2-1, with 8 bases lining up with TRBD1. CDR1 is MGHRA, CDR2 YSYEKL, per germline. Trimming removed 3 bases from V and 7 bases from J; junction bases left unmatched: 8. This CDR3 region has 15 residues. The CDR3 region is CASSHTDREVNEQFF. The CDR3 nucleotides are TGCGCCAGCAGCCATACGGACAGGGAGGTTAATGAGCAGTTCTTC.

This clonotype was recorded many times. The chain has TRBV30 and TRBJ1-1; unclear D gene. Trimming pared 5 bases from V and 2 bases from J, leaving 9 bases between. This CDR3 has 12 amino acids. CDR1 is GTSNPN, CDR2 SVGIG, per germline (reference sequence). Here the CDR3 DNA reads TGTGCCTGGCTGCGCAAAAACACTGAAGCTTTCTTT. The encoded protein is CAWLRKNTEAFF.

This clonotype was found many times. V gene TRBV3-1 combines with J gene TRBJ1-1; 9 bases match TRBD1. Per germline, CDR1 LGHDT and CDR2 YNNKEL (reference sequence). After removal of 4 bases from V and 4 bases from J, the junction contained 4 bases not matched to a gene. This CDR3 is 14 amino acids long. CDR3 sequence reads: CASSPMTGGTEAFF. CDR3 sequence (DNA): TGTGCCAGCAGCCCAATGACAGGGGGCACTGAAGCTTTCTTT.

The rearrangement joins TRBV18 to TRBJ1-2; D is ambiguous. CDR3 length: 11 amino acids. Per the germline V gene, CDR1 is KGHSH and CDR2 is LQKENI. The germline V and J ends were trimmed by 6 bases and 6 bases, with 8 bases remaining between them. The CDR3, as DNA: TGTGCCAGCTCCCCCGACAATGGCTACACCTTC. Translating it yields CASSPDNGYTF.

The rearrangement links TRBV29-1 to TRBJ2-7; 8 bases agree with TRBD1. J was trimmed by 5 bases and V by 4 bases; bases with no gene match: 7. The germline CDR1 and CDR2 sequences are SQVTM and ANQGSEA. There are 13 residues in the CDR3. The CDR3: CSVGDRGSHEQYF. CDR3 nucleotides: TGCAGCGTTGGAGACAGGGGATCCCACGAGCAGTACTTC.

In this sample, this clonotype turned up a few times. The genes are TRBV28 and TRBJ1-1, with 10 bases aligning to TRBD1. From germline, CDR1 is MDHEN and CDR2 SYDVKM. The junction had 6 bases not matched to a gene; V was cut back by 1 base and J by 7 bases. The CDR3 sequence is 15 residues long. CDR3 in amino acids: CASSLSDRGLSEAFF. CDR3 in DNA: TGTGCCAGCAGTTTATCTGACAGGGGGCTGAGTGAAGCTTTCTTT. Drawing the rest from reference TRBV28 and TRBJ1-1, the complete variable domain is DVKVTQSSRYLVKRTGEKVFLECVQDMDHENMFWYRQDPGLGLRLIYFSYDVKMKEKGDIPEGYSVSREKKERFSLILESASTNQTSMYLCASSLSDRGLSEAFFGQGTRLTVV.

This clonotype was observed at least ten times. The genes are TRBV29-1 and TRBJ1-1, with a possible D match to TRBD1 (6 bases). V shed 5 bases and J shed 3 bases, with 13 bases lying between them. The germline V gene has CDR1 SQVTM and CDR2 ANQGSEA. CDR3 length equals 13 residues. The CDR3 nucleotides are TGCAGCGTTAACAGGGCTGGCGACACTGAAGCTTTCTTT. Residues: CSVNRAGDTEAFF.

This clonotype was counted ten times or more. The chain employs TRBV20-1 and TRBJ2-5; D assignment may be TRBD1 or TRBD2 (6 bases each). This CDR3 region has 14 residues. CDR1 is DFQATT and CDR2 is SNEGSKA in the germline V gene (reference sequence). Trimming stripped 5 bases from V and 2 bases from J, with 15 bases between. CDR3 sequence (DNA): TGCAGTGCTCCCCCGACAGGACTACAAGAGACCCAGTACTTC. It encodes CSAPPTGLQETQYF.

This clonotype occurred a few times. The chain carries TRBV9 and TRBJ1-2; D is perhaps TRBD1 (6 bases). The germline gives CDR1 SGDLS, CDR2 YYNGEE. The CDR3 spans 13 residues. Trimming removed 0 bases from V and 5 bases from J, with 8 bases in between. CDR3 sequence: CASSVGTEYGYTF. The CDR3 region has the DNA TGTGCCAGCAGCGTAGGGACAGAGTATGGCTACACCTTC. Based on the CDR3 plus reference TRBV9 and TRBJ1-2, the full variable domain is DSGVTQTPKHLITATGQRVTLRCSPRSGDLSVYWYQQSLDQGLQFLIQYYNGEERAKGNILERFSAQQFPDLHSELNLSSLELGDSALYFCASSVGTEYGYTFGSGTRLTVV.

This clonotype was observed many times. The V gene is TRBV24-1, the J gene TRBJ2-1, with D unresolved. Germline CDR1 KGHDR, CDR2 SFDVKD. V lost 9 bases, J lost 7 bases, and 21 bases lay in between. This CDR3 is built from 15 residues. As DNA, the CDR3 is TGTGCCACCGGGTCGGCCTGGATTGGTTATAATGAGCAGTTCTTC. This encodes CATGSAWIGYNEQFF.

This clonotype was seen a few times. The chain couples TRBV28 to TRBJ2-7; D gene uncertain. Germline-derived CDR1 and CDR2 are MDHEN and SYDVKM. Trimming took 2 bases from V and 0 from J, leaving 11 bases between them. There are 15 residues in the CDR3. DNA of the CDR3: TGTGCCAGCAGTTTAGCCCTAAAGCTCTCCTACGAGCAGTACTTC. Its translation is CASSLALKLSYEQYF.

In DNA form, the CDR3 reads TGTGCTAGTGGTTTGGTCCTTAAGGGGTTGGAGACCCAGTACTTC. This gives the protein CASGLVLKGLETQYF. The J gene is TRBJ2-5, the V gene TRBV12-5; possible D gene TRBD1, 5 bases. The germline V gene has CDR1 LGHNT and CDR2 FRNRAP. Trimming stripped 0 bases from V and 5 bases from J, with 13 bases between. The CDR3 is 15 residues long.

This clonotype was detected ten times or more. The chain couples TRBV6-2 or TRBV6-3 to TRBJ1-1; 7 nucleotides agree with TRBD1. V gave up 2 bases and J gave up 5 bases; unmatched junction bases: 8. This CDR3 comprises 15 residues. Germline-derived CDR1 and CDR2 are MNHEY and SVGEGT. The CDR3 loop reads CASSYPQGVRTEAFF. CDR3 bases: TGTGCCAGCAGTTACCCTCAGGGGGTTAGAACTGAAGCTTTCTTT.

This clonotype was seen ten or more times. V is TRBV29-1 and J is TRBJ1-2; D possibly corresponds to TRBD1 (5 bases). The germline gives CDR1 SQVTM, CDR2 ANQGSEA. This CDR3 has 16 residues. With 4 bases removed from V and 0 bases from J, the gap between germline ends came to 18 bases. The CDR3 DNA follows: TGCAGCGTTGGGGGGACGGCGGATCCCTCTAACTATGGCTACACCTTC. It yields the protein CSVGGTADPSNYGYTF. The entire variable domain, with the rest obtained from reference TRBV29-1 and TRBJ1-2, is as follows: SAVISQKPSRDICQRGTSLTIQCQVDSQVTMMFWYRQQPGQSLTLIATANQGSEATYESGFVIDKFPISRPNLTFSTLTVSNMSPEDSSIYLCSVGGTADPSNYGYTFGSGTRLTVV.

This clonotype was counted ten times or more. The V gene is TRBV7-8, the J gene TRBJ1-1; TRBD1 might be the D (6 bases). CDR1 and CDR2 from the germline V gene are SGHVS and FQNEAQ. The CDR3 sequence is 14 residues long. V shed 6 bases and J shed 6 bases, with 17 bases lying between them. CDR3 coding DNA: TGTGCCAGCAGTATTAGGGGGGTTCGAGCTGAAGCTTTCTTT. Translating gives CASSIRGVRAEAFF.

This clonotype is medium-sized (0.01 to 0.1%) in the sample. The V call is TRBV6-4, the J call TRBJ2-1; no firm D call. There are 16 residues in the CDR3. Germline V lookup: CDR1 MRHNA, CDR2 SNTAGT. V lost 3 bases, J lost 1 base, and 13 bases lay in between. CDR3 loop: CASSERADPSYNEQFF. CDR3 nucleotide sequence: TGTGCCAGCAGTGAAAGGGCGGACCCTTCCTACAATGAGCAGTTCTTC.

This clonotype appeared many times. The rearrangement uses TRBV20-1 and TRBJ2-1, with TRBD2 identical over 12 bases. The length of the CDR3 is 16 residues. V dropped 0 bases and J dropped 4; count of bases not matched to a gene: 4. Germline V gene sequence: CDR1 DFQATT, CDR2 SNEGSKA (reference sequence). The CDR3, as DNA: TGCAGTGCTAGAGATAGGACTAGCGGGATTTACAATGAGCAGTTCTTC. This codes for CSARDRTSGIYNEQFF.

The table lists this clonotype with many counts. V usage is TRBV7-9 and J usage is TRBJ2-3; the match to TRBD2 covers 11 bases. The trim removed 4 bases at V and 2 bases at J, leaving 8 bases unmatched. This CDR3 has 17 amino acids. CDR1 is SEHNR, CDR2 FQNEAQ, per germline (reference sequence). The CDR3 sequence: CASSSTLAGGDTDTQYF. For the CDR3, the DNA is TGTGCCAGCAGCTCAACCCTAGCGGGAGGCGACACAGATACGCAGTATTTT.

This chain joins TRBV5-8 and TRBJ2-6; 7 nucleotides line up with TRBD1. Looked up from germline, CDR1 is SGHTS and CDR2 is YDEGEE. J gave up 12 bases and V 4 bases, and 4 bases lay outside the gene matches. The CDR3 is 12 residues long. CDR3 sequence (DNA): TGTGCCAGCAGCCTTGGGACAGCCGTCCTGACTTTC. It codes for CASSLGTAVLTF.

This clonotype was recorded at least ten times. The J gene is TRBJ2-1, the V gene TRBV7-8; no firm D call. The CDR3 covers 13 residues. The germline gives CDR1 SGHVS, CDR2 FQNEAQ. V lost 6 bases and J 5 bases, leaving 11 bases between the germline ends. CDR3 DNA sequence: TGTGCCAGCAGACCCATGCTCCACAATGAGCAGTTCTTC. It translates to CASRPMLHNEQFF.

The chain links TRBV12-3 or TRBV12-4 to TRBJ2-7; 7 nucleotides align to TRBD1. The J segment lost 3 bases and the V segment lost 5 bases, leaving 7 bases of the junction unmatched. The CDR3 length is 14 residues. The CDR3 DNA is TGTGCCAGCAGTATCAACAGGGGCGTCTACGAGCAGTACTTC. As protein: CASSINRGVYEQYF.